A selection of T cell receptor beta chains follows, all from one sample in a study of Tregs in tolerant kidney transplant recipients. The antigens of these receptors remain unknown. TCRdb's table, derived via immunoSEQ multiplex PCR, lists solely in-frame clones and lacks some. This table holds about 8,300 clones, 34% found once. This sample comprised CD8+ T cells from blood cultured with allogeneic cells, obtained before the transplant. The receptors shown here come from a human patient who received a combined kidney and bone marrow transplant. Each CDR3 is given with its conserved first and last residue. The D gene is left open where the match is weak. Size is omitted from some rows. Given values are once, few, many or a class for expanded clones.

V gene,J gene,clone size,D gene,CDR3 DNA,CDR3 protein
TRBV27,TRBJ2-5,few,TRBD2,TGTGCCAGCAGTTTATTACTAGCGGGAGGCCCGAAGCAAGAGACCCAGTACTTC,CASSLLLAGGPKQETQYF
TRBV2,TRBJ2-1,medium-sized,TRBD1,TGTGCCAGCATAATGACAGGGTCAAGAGGCAATGAGCAGTTCTTC,CASIMTGSRGNEQFF
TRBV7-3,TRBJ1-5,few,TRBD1,TGTGCCAGCAGCAAGGATGCCGGGACAGTTAGCAATCAGCCCCAGCATTTT,CASSKDAGTVSNQPQHF
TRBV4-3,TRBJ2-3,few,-,TGCGCCAGTCAGCGTACCCTCACAGATACGCAGTATTTT,CASQRTLTDTQYF
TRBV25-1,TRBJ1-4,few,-,TGTGCCAGCAGTGAATTTGGGGCAGGAGAAAAACTGTTTTTT,CASSEFGAGEKLFF
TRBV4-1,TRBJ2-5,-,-,TGCGCCAGCAGCCAAGCACGACAGAGCCTGGAGACCCAGTACTTC,CASSQARQSLETQYF
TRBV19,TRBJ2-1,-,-,TGTGCCAGTAGTAAAGCCCCAGGGTGGGATGAGCAGTTCTTC,CASSKAPGWDEQFF
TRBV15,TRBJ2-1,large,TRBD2,TGTGCCACCAGCATCACCAGCGGGAGGGCCAATGAGCAGTTCTTC,CATSITSGRANEQFF
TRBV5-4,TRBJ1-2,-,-,TGTGCCAGCAGCTTAGAAGGACTTTTCTCTGGCTACACCTTC,CASSLEGLFSGYTF
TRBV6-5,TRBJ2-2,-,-,TGTGCCAGCAGTTACTCTGTCCCGGTCGGGGAGCTGTTTTTT,CASSYSVPVGELFF
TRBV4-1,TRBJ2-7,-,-,TGCGCCAGCAGCCAAAGTCAGGGATACGAGCAGTACTTC,CASSQSQGYEQYF
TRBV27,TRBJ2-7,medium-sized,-,TGTGCCAGCAGTTTATCGGCAGGGAAGGGCTACGAGCAGTACTTC,CASSLSAGKGYEQYF
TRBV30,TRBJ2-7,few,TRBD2,TGTGCCTGGAGCAACGCCGGGACTAGGATAAGCTCCTACGAGCAGTACTTC,CAWSNAGTRISSYEQYF
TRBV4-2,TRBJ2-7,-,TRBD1,TGTGCCAGCAGCCAACCCCGGGACAGCAATCGGGACGAGCAGTACTTC,CASSQPRDSNRDEQYF
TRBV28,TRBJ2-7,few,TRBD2,TGTGCCAGCAGCTTAGCGGGGGACCCCTACGAGCAGTACTTC,CASSLAGDPYEQYF
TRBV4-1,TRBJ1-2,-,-,TGCGCCAGCAGCCCCCTCTCCGGGGGGGAATATGGCTACACCTTC,CASSPLSGGEYGYTF
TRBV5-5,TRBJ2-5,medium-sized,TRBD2,TGTGCCAGCAGGACCGGGACTAGCGGGTGGACCCAGTACTTC,CASRTGTSGWTQYF
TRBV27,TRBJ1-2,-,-,TGTGCCAGCAGTTCGACCCAAGATTGGGCCTATGGCTACACCTTC,CASSSTQDWAYGYTF